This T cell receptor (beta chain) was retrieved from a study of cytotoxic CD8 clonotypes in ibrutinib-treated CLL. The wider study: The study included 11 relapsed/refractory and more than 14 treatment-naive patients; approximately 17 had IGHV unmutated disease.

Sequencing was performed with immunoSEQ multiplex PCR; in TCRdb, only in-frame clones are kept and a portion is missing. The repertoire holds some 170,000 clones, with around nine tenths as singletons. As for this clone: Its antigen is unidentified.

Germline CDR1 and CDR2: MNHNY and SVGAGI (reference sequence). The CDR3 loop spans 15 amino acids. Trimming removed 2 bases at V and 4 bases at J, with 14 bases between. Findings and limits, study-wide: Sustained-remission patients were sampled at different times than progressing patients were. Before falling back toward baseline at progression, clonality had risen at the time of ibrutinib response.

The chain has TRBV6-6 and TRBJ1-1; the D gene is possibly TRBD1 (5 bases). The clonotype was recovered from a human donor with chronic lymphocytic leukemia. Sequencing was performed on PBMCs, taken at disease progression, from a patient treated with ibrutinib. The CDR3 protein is CASSYRDLASTEAFF. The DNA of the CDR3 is TGTGCCAGCAGTTACCGGGACCTAGCGAGCACTGAAGCTTTCTTT.